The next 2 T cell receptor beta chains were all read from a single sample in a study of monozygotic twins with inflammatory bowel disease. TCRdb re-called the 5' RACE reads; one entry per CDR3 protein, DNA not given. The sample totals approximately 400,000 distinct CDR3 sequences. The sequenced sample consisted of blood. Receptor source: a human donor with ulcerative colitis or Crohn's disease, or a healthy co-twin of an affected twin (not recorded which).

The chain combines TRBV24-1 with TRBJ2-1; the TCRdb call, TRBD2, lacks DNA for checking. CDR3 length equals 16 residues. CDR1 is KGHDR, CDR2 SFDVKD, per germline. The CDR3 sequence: CATSDSGLADHNEQFF.

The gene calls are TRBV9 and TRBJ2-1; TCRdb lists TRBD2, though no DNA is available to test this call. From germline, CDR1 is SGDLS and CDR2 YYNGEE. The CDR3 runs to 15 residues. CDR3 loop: CASSEEGLAANEQFF. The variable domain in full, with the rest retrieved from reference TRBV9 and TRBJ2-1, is DSGVTQTPKHLITATGQRVTLRCSPRSGDLSVYWYQQSLDQGLQFLIQYYNGEERAKGNILERFSAQQFPDLHSELNLSSLELGDSALYFCASSEEGLAANEQFFGPGTRLTVL.